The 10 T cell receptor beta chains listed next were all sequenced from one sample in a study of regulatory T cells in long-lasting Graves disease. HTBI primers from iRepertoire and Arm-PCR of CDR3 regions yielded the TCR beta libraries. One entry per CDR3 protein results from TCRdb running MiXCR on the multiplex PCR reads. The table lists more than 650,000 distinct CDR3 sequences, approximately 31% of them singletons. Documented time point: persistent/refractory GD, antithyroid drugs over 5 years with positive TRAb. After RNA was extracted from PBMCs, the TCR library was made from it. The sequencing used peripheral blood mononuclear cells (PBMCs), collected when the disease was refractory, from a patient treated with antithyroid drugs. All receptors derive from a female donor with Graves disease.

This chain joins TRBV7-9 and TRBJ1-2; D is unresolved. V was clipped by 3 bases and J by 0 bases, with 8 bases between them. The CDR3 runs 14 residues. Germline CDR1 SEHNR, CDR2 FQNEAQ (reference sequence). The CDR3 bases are TGTGCCAGCAGCTTTCCAGCCCCTAACTATGGCTACACCTTC. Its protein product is CASSFPAPNYGYTF.

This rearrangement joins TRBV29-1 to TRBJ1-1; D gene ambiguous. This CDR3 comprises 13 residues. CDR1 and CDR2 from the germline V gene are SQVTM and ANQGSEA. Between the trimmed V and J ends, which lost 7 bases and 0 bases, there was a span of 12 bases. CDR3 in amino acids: CSGQHPMNTEAFF. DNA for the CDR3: TGCAGCGGCCAACATCCGATGAACACTGAAGCTTTCTTT.

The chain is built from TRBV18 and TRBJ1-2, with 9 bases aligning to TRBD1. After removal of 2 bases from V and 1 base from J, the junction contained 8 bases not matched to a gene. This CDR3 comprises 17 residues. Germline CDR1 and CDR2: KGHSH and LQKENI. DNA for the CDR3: TGTGCCAGCTCACCAGGGACAGGGACTCCAATTAACTATGGCTACACCTTC. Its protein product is CASSPGTGTPINYGYTF.

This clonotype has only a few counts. CDR3 DNA sequence: TGTGCCAGCAGCGAAACAGGGGCCTATAATTCACCCCTCCACTTT. Protein: CASSETGAYNSPLHF. The chain carries TRBV5-5 and TRBJ1-6; TRBD1 agrees at 7 bases. This CDR3 has 15 residues. In germline, CDR1 is SGHKS, CDR2 YYEKEE (reference sequence). V gave up 4 bases and J gave up 2 bases; unmatched junction bases: 3.

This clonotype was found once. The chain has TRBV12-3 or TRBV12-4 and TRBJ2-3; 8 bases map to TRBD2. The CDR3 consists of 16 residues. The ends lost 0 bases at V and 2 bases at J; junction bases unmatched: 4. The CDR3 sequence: CASSLADSGATDTQYF. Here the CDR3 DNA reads TGTGCCAGCAGTTTAGCGGATAGCGGGGCCACAGATACGCAGTATTTT.

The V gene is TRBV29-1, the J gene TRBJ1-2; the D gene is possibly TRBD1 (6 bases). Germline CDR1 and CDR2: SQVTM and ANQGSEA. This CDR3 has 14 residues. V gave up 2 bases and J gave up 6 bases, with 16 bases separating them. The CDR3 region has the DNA TGCAGCGTTGAATCAACACAGGGAAAGGATGGCTACACCTTC. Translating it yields CSVESTQGKDGYTF. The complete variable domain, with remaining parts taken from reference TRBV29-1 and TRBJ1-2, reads SAVISQKPSRDICQRGTSLTIQCQVDSQVTMMFWYRQQPGQSLTLIATANQGSEATYESGFVIDKFPISRPNLTFSTLTVSNMSPEDSSIYLCSVESTQGKDGYTFGSGTRLTVV.

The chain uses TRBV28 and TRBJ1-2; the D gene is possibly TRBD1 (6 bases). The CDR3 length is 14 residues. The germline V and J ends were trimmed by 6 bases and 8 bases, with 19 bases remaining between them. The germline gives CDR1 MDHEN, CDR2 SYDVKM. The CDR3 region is CASSLRWGAEGYTF. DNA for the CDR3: TGTGCCAGCAGCTTACGTTGGGGGGCGGAGGGCTACACCTTC.

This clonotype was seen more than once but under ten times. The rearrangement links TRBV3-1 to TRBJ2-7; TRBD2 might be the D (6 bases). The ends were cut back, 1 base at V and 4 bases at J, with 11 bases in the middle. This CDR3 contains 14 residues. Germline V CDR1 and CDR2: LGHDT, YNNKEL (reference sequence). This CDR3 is CASSQGSGRYEQYF. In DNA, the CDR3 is TGTGCCAGCAGCCAAGGATCGGGGAGGTACGAGCAGTACTTC.

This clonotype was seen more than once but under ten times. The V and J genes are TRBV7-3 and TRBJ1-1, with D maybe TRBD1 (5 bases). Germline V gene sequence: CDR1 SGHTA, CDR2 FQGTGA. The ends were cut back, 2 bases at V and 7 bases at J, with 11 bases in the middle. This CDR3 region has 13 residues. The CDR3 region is CASSLGHRREAFF. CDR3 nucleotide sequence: TGTGCCAGCAGCTTAGGACACAGGCGTGAAGCTTTCTTT.

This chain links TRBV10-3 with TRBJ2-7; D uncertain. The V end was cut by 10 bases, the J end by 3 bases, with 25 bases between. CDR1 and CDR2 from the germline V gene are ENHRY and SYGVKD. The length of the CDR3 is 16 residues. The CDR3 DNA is TGTGCCACCGCGGCGTCGGTTGGAGCCCTCGTCTACGAGCAGTACTTC. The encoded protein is CATAASVGALVYEQYF.